The source of this TCR beta chain is a study of PD-L1 blockade in urothelial cancer (dated by TCRdb to the late 2010s). Regarding the research as a whole: Therapy was started in the mid-2010s for all patients, and atezolizumab 1,200 mg was administered intravenously every 3 weeks. About 90% of the 29 patients were identified as males with urothelial cancer of bladder origin, and a prior smoking history was reported by 18 of 29 patients. Patients had an ECOG performance status of 0 or 1 and had received between 0 and 3 prior chemotherapy regimens. Blood samples were analyzed at 3 weeks after treatment start (second dose) and at 6 weeks after treatment start. Blood samples gave a median of about 130,000 T cells and tens of thousands of unique TCRs, with a median clonality of approximately 0.08. The study, an exploratory multi-omic analysis, examined somatic, immune and clinical correlates of response to PD-L1 blockade with atezolizumab in urothelial cancer. Pretreatment tumor samples and matched peripheral blood, collected serially before and after atezolizumab treatment, underwent TCR sequencing. Progression-free survival longer than 6 months counted as durable clinical benefit, and TCR features were additionally tested against both progression-free and overall survival. In the same patients, pretreatment tumors underwent whole exome sequencing and RNA sequencing in addition to TCR sequencing. Durable clinical benefit was achieved by nine patients but not by the remaining 20. Pretreatment blood TCR-seq was available for nearly 30 patients, at least one posttreatment blood collection was obtained for 24 patients, and tumor TCR-seq was available for 24 patients.

Remarks on this clone: This clone's antigen is unknown. No base quality values were provided; no much bigger clone lies one nucleotide off.

Overall study outcomes, separate from this receptor: Small sample size (n ≈ 30) and many exploratory analyses mean the results are intended to be hypothesis-generating. Among patients with durable benefit, tumor-associated TCR clones showed greater expansion in peripheral blood 3 weeks after treatment started (n ≈ 21, p = 0.022). A pretreatment peripheral blood TCR clonality below the median was linked to improved progression-free and overall survival.

This specimen's time point label, per the study, means: pretreatment peripheral blood. The cohort comprised roughly 30 patients with locally advanced or metastatic urothelial carcinoma treated at Memorial Sloan Kettering on a trial protocol. Peripheral blood mononuclear cells were collected from each patient pretreatment and during treatment, giving between 1 and 8 total time points per patient. The Qiagen DNeasy Blood extraction kit was used to purify genomic DNA from total PBMCs and tumor samples. PBMCs were collected pretreatment and during treatment, and were isolated and stored as previously described. Synthetic TCR analog templates were spiked into each PCR so that absolute template abundance could be estimated from read counts. Using the immunoSEQ assay, TCRbeta CDR3 regions were amplified from genomic DNA with bias-controlled V and J gene primers. Sequencing of rearranged TCRbeta segments was performed at approximately 20X coverage. As for the authors' bioinformatics: Sequencing errors were corrected by clustering, and CDR3s were annotated against IMGT so that V, D and J genes could be assigned. Downstream analyses used only productive TCRbeta rearrangements, leaving out any out-of-frame or stop-codon sequences. Clonality was computed as one minus Shannon entropy normalized by the log of the number of unique productive sequences. Fisher's exact test with Benjamini-Hochberg correction, using a cutoff of adjusted p below 0.01, was how clones that differed between time points or between blood and tumor were identified. Imported from immuneACCESS, the table was reduced by TCRdb to in-frame sequences with V and J called. These copies leave out some clones; in studies compared against another copy, an unresolved V gene accounts for under half, and the cause of the remainder is not known. The V and J calls and clone size are taken from that table; D and trimming were inferred from the DNA. The sample table lists some 89,000 clones, approximately 81% of them with a count of one. Clones ranked in the top ten supply approximately 15% of the sample.

The germline V gene yields MNHEY for CDR1 and SVGAGI for CDR2. The trim is 2 bases for V and 5 bases for J, with a gap of 6 bases between the germline ends. The CDR3 contains 12 residues, cysteine and phenylalanine counted. Only CDR3 DNA is held: 36 bases, read in frame from base 1. The specimen was PBMCs, collected around atezolizumab (anti-PD-L1) treatment. Rearrangement joined TRBV6-5 to TRBJ2-5; the D gene cannot be named for sure. The receptor was isolated from a man aged 60 to 75 with urothelial cancer. In nucleotides, the sequence is TGTGCCAGCAGTTACGCTAGTGAGACCCAGTACTTC. Its product reads: CASSYASETQYF.